This TCR beta chain was captured by sequencing in a study of breast tumors, draining lymph nodes, adjacent tissues. Notes on the study in general: Compared with basal-like, luminal-like tumors shared significantly more repertoire with nontumor tissue. Data fit most tumor T cells coming from lymph node, expanding in tumor. Compared with lymph nodes, tumors were less diverse; compared with nontumor tissue, more.

For this clonotype: The antigen is not known. This may stem from a read error, because a much larger clone lies one nucleotide away.

Samples came from axillary lymph nodes draining the breast cancer. TCRdb used MiXCR to reprocess the multiplex PCR reads, holding one entry per CDR3 protein. The table shows approximately 210,000 distinct CDR3 sequences, with approximately 36% occurring only once. This CDR3 spans 12 amino acids. Germline values: CDR1 SGHNT, CDR2 YYREEE (reference sequence). Trimming left V 1 base short and J 8 bases short, with 7 bases between. The receptor's source is a female donor with breast cancer. Some clones in this sample may be carry-over from other donors' samples. Specimen: axillary lymph node tissue. The chain couples TRBV5-4 to TRBJ2-1; no clear D. The DNA of the CDR3 is TGTGCCAGCAGCTTGTGGTTCGATGAGCAGTTCTTC. Protein: CASSLWFDEQFF.